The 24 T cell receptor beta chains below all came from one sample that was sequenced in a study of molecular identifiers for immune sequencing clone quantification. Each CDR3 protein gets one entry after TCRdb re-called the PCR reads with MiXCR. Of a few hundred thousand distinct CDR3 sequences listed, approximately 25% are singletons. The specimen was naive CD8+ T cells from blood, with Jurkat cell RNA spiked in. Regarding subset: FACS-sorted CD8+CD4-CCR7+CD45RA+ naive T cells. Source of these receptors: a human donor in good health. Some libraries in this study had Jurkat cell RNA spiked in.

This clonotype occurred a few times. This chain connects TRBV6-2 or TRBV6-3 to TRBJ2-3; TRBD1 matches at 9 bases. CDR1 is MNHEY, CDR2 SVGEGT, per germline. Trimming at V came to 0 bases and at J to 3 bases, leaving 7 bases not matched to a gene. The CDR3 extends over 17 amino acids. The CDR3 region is CASSYSRGQGVTDTQYF. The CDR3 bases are TGTGCCAGCAGTTACTCGAGGGGACAGGGTGTGACAGATACGCAGTATTTT.

CDR3 bases: TGCGCCAGCAGCCAAGATTTTAACAGGGCCTACGAGCAGTACTTC. It yields the protein CASSQDFNRAYEQYF. The V gene is TRBV4-3, the J gene TRBJ2-7; possible D gene TRBD1, 6 bases. CDR1 is LGHNA and CDR2 is YSLEER in the germline V gene. Trimming removed 0 bases from V and 2 bases from J, with 11 bases in between. CDR3 size: 15 residues.

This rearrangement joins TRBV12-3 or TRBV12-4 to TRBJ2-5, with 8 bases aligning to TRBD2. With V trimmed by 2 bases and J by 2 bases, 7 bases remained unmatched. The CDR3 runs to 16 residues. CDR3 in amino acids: CASSLNERGGQETQYF. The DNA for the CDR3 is TGTGCCAGCAGTTTAAATGAACGGGGGGGGCAAGAGACCCAGTACTTC.

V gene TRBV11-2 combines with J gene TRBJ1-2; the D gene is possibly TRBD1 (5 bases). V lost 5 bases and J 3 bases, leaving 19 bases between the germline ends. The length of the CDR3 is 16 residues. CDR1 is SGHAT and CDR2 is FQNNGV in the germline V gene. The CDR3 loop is CASSTAPAGPYYGYTF. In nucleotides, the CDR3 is TGTGCCAGCAGCACGGCCCCTGCAGGGCCCTACTATGGCTACACCTTC.

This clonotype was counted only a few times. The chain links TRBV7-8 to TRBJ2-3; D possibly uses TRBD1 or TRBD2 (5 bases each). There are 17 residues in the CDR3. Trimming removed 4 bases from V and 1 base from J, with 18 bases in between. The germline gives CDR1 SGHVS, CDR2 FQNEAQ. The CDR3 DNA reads TGTGCCAGCAGCTCCCCACCGGGACGGATAGGCACAGATACGCAGTATTTT. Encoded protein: CASSSPPGRIGTDTQYF.

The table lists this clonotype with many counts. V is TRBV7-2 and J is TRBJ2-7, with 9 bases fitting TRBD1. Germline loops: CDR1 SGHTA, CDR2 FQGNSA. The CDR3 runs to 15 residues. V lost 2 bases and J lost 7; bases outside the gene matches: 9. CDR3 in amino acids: CASSLSDGTGHEQYF. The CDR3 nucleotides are TGTGCCAGCAGCTTATCCGACGGGACAGGGCATGAGCAGTACTTC.

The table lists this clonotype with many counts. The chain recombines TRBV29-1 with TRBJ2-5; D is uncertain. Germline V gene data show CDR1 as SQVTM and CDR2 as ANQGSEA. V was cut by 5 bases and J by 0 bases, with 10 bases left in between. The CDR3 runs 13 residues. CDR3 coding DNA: TGCAGCGTTCAGGACGGCTACCAAGAGACCCAGTACTTC. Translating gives CSVQDGYQETQYF.

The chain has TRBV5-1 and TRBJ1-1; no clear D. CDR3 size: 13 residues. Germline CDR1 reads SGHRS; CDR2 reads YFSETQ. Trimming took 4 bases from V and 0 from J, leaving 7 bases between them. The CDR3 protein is CASSAWVNTEAFF. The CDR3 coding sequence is TGCGCCAGCAGCGCATGGGTGAACACTGAAGCTTTCTTT.

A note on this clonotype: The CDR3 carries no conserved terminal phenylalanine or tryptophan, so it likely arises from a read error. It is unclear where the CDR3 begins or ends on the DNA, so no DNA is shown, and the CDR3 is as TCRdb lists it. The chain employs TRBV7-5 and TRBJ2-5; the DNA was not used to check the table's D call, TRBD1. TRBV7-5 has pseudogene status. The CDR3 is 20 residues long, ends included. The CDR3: CISVPEAYMGTGVLQETQYL.

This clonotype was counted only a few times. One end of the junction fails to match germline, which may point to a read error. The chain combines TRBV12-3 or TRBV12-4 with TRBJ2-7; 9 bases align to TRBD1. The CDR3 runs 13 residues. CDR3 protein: CVSSYRGRWEQYF. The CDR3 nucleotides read TGTGTCAGCAGTTACAGGGGGCGCTGGGAGCAGTACTTC.

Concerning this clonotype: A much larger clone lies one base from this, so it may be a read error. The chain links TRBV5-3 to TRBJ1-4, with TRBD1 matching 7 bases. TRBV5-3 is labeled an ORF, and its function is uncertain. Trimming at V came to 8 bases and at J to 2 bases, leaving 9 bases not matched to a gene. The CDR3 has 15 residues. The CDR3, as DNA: TGTGCCAGCAGCAGTACAGGGGTTACTAATGAAAAACTGTTTTTT. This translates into CASSSTGVTNEKLFF.

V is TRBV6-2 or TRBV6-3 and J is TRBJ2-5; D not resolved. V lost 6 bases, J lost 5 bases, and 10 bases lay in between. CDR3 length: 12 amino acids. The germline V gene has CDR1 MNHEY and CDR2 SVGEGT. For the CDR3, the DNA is TGTGCCAGCAGGGACGGTACGGAGACCCAGTACTTC. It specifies CASRDGTETQYF.

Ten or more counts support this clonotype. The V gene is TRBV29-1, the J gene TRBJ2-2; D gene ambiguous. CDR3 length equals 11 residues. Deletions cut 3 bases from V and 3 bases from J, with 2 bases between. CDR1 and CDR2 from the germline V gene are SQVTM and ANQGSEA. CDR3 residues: CSVEDTGELFF. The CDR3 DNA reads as TGCAGCGTTGAGGACACCGGGGAGCTGTTTTTT.

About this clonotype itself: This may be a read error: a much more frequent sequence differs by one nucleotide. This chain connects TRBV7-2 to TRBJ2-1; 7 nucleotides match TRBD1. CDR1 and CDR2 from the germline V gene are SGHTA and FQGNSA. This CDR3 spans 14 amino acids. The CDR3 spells CASSFAVGGYEQLF. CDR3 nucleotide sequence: TGTGCCAGCAGCTTCGCGGTAGGGGGCTATGAGCAGCTCTTC.

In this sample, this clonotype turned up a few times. CDR3 in DNA: TGTGCCTGGAGTCCAACAGGGGGCAACACTGAAGCTTTCTTT. Protein sequence: CAWSPTGGNTEAFF. The chain has TRBV30 and TRBJ1-1; 9 nucleotides align to TRBD1. V dropped 2 bases and J dropped 2; count of bases not matched to a gene: 3. There are 14 residues in the CDR3. Germline CDR1 and CDR2: GTSNPN and SVGIG (reference sequence).

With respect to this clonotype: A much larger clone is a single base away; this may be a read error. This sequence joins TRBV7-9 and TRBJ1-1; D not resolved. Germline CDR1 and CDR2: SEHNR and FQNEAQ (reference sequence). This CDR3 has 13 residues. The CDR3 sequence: CASSSTVKTEAFF. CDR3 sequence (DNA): TGTGCCAGCAGCTCTACAGTGAAGACTGAAGCTTTCTTT.

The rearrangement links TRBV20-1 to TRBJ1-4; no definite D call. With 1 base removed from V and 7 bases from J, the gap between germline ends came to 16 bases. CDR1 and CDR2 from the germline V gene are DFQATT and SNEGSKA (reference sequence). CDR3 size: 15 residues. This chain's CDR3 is CSARVRPAYIEKLFF. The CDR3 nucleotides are TGCAGTGCTAGAGTTCGGCCAGCCTATATTGAAAAACTGTTTTTT.

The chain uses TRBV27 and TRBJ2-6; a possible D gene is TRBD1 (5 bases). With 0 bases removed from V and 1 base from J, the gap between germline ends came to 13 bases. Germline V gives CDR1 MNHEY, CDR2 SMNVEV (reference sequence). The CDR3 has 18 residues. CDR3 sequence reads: CASSLSARAPSGANVLTF. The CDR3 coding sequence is TGTGCCAGCAGTTTATCGGCCAGGGCCCCGTCTGGGGCCAACGTCCTGACTTTC.

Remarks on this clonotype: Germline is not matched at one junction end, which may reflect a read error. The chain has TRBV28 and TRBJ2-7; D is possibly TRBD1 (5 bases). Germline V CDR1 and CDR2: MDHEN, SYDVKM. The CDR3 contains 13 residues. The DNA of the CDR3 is TGTGCCAGCAGTTTCGGACATTCCTACGAGCGGTACTTC. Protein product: CASSFGHSYERYF.

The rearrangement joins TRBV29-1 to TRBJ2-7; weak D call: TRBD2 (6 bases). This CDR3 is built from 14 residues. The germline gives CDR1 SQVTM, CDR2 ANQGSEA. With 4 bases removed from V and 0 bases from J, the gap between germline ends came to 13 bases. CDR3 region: CSVGSGAGSYEQYF. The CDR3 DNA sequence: TGCAGCGTTGGTAGCGGTGCCGGCTCCTACGAGCAGTACTTC.

The CDR3 DNA reads TGTGCCAGCAGCCCCTGGACAGGGGCCTCCGAGCAGTACTTC. Its translation is CASSPWTGASEQYF. The J gene is TRBJ2-7, the V gene TRBV7-2; TRBD1 matches 9 bases. The trim removed 5 bases at V and 6 bases at J, leaving 8 bases unmatched. Germline CDR1 and CDR2: SGHTA and FQGNSA. The CDR3 spans 14 residues.

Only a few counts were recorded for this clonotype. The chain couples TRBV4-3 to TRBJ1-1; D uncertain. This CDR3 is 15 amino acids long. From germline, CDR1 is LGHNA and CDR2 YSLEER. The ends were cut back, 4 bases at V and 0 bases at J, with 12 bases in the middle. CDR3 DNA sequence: TGCGCCAGCAGCCCCGGGCCGTTCGTGAACACTGAAGCTTTCTTT. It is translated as CASSPGPFVNTEAFF.

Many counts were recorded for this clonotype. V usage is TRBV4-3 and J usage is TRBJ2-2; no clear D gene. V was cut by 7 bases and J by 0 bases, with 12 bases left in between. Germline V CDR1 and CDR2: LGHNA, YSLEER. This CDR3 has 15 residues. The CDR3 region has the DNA TGCGCCAGCATGCGAAGTCTCACGAACACCGGGGAGCTGTTTTTT. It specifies CASMRSLTNTGELFF.

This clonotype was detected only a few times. CDR3 nucleotide sequence: TGCGCCAGCAGCTTGGAAGAAAGGACGGGACAGTCGAACGCGACCCAGTACTTC. Its translation: CASSLEERTGQSNATQYF. This chain links TRBV5-1 with TRBJ2-5; 7 bases line up with TRBD1. CDR1 and CDR2 (germline): SGHRS, YFSETQ. V shed 0 bases, J shed 7 bases, and the junction held 18 bases outside the gene matches. CDR3 length equals 18 residues.